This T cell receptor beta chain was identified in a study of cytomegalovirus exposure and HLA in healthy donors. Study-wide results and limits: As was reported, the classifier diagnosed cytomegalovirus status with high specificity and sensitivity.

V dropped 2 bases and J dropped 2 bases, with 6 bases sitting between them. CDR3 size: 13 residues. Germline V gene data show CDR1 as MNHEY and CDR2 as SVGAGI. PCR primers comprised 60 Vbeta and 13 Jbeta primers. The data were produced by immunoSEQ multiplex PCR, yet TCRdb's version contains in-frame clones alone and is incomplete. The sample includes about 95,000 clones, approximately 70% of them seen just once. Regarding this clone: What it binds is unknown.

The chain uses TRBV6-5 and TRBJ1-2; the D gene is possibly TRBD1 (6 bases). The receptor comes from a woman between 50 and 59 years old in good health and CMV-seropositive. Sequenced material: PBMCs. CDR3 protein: CASSYDRNYGYTF. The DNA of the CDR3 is TGTGCCAGCAGTTACGACAGGAACTATGGCTACACCTTC.